Listed here are 2 T cell receptor beta chains from one sample, sequenced in a study of blood T cell repertoires in COVID-19. The data were produced by immunoSEQ multiplex PCR, yet TCRdb's version contains in-frame clones alone and is incomplete. This sample has around 250,000 clones, with around 86% found just once. The specimen was peripheral blood. All receptors derive from a man aged 18 to 30 with active or convalescent COVID-19.

The chain is built from TRBV11-2 and TRBJ2-7; TRBD2 is a possible D gene (6 bases). This CDR3 is built from 15 residues. Trimming took 7 bases from V and 0 from J, leaving 16 bases between them. Germline CDR1 is SGHAT and CDR2 is FQNNGV. The CDR3 sequence is CASKALGGSSYEQYF. The CDR3 region has the DNA TGTGCCAGCAAGGCGTTGGGGGGAAGCTCCTACGAGCAGTACTTC.

V gene TRBV7-9 combines with J gene TRBJ2-4; no clear D gene. The CDR3 extends over 14 amino acids. V lost 4 bases to trimming and J lost 4 bases, with 11 bases between them. Germline V gives CDR1 SEHNR, CDR2 FQNEAQ (reference sequence). The CDR3 DNA reads as TGTGCCAGCAGCTCAACGAGGATGAAAAACATTCAGTACTTC. Its translation is CASSSTRMKNIQYF.